These 20 T cell receptor beta chains share one sample of origin, sequenced in a study of cytomegalovirus exposure and HLA in healthy donors. In the PCR, 60 Vbeta and 13 Jbeta primers were used. Using immunoSEQ multiplex PCR, the repertoire was profiled, and TCRdb retains in-frame clones only, with some absent. The profile shows more than 150,000 clones, around 80% of them singletons. Sequences were obtained from PBMCs. The receptors were sampled from a woman under 40 in good health and CMV-seronegative.

The chain recombines TRBV11-2 with TRBJ2-7; possibly TRBD1 for D (5 bases). Deletions cut 5 bases from V and 5 bases from J, with 10 bases between. The CDR3 is 12 amino acids. Germline CDR1 reads SGHAT; CDR2 reads FQNNGV. CDR3 DNA: TGTGCCAGCAGCCTCGGACAAGACGAGCAGTACTTC. Its protein is CASSLGQDEQYF. The entire variable domain, with the rest obtained from reference TRBV11-2 and TRBJ2-7, is as follows: EAGVAQSPRYKIIEKRQSVAFWCNPISGHATLYWYQQILGQGPKLLIQFQNNGVVDDSQLPKDRFSAERLKGVDSTLKIQPAKLEDSAVYLCASSLGQDEQYFGPGTRLTVT.

This clone occurred once. V and J are TRBV6-5 and TRBJ2-5; 9 bases line up with TRBD1. The DNA end is a closer match to TRBJ2-7, so the J assignment may be wrong. The CDR3 covers 14 residues. From germline, CDR1 is MNHEY and CDR2 SVGAGI. The CDR3: CAKRPGQGSHEQYF. In DNA form, the CDR3 reads TGTGCCAAACGGCCGGGACAGGGTTCCCACGAGCAGTACTTC.

This chain links TRBV29-1 with TRBJ1-1, with D hard to call. Germline V gives CDR1 SQVTM, CDR2 ANQGSEA. Between the trimmed V and J ends, which lost 4 bases and 6 bases, there was a span of 12 bases. This CDR3 contains 12 residues. The CDR3 sequence is CSVGFGEAEAFF. The DNA for the CDR3 is TGCAGCGTTGGCTTTGGGGAGGCTGAAGCTTTCTTT. Looking up the rest from reference TRBV29-1 and TRBJ1-1 gives the full variable domain: SAVISQKPSRDICQRGTSLTIQCQVDSQVTMMFWYRQQPGQSLTLIATANQGSEATYESGFVIDKFPISRPNLTFSTLTVSNMSPEDSSIYLCSVGFGEAEAFFGQGTRLTVV.

The chain recombines TRBV5-4 with TRBJ1-2; TRBD1 agrees at 7 bases. The ends lost 3 bases at V and 3 bases at J; junction bases unmatched: 8. The germline gives CDR1 SGHNT, CDR2 YYREEE (reference sequence). The CDR3 spans 15 residues. As DNA, the CDR3 is TGTGCCAGCAGCTCGGCGACAGGGCCCGACTATGGCTACACCTTC. Translated: CASSSATGPDYGYTF.

V gene TRBV27 combines with J gene TRBJ1-5; D is ambiguous. Germline CDR1 and CDR2: MNHEY and SMNVEV (reference sequence). V was shortened by 6 bases and J by 8 bases, with 14 bases between the two germline ends. This CDR3 contains 13 residues. The CDR3: CASSRITAEPQHF. The CDR3 coding sequence is TGTGCCAGCAGCCGCATTACCGCGGAGCCCCAGCATTTT.

CDR3 DNA: TGTGCCAGCAGCCGAGGACAGGCCAGCTCCTACGAGCAGTACTTC. Translation gives CASSRGQASSYEQYF. The chain carries TRBV7-9 and TRBJ2-7, with TRBD1 matching over 7 bases. The CDR3 runs 15 residues. J lost 0 bases, V lost 5 bases, and 7 bases had no gene match. CDR1 and CDR2 (germline): SEHNR, FQNEAQ (reference sequence). The full variable domain, its missing parts supplied by reference TRBV7-9 and TRBJ2-7, is DTGVSQNPRHKITKRGQNVTFRCDPISEHNRLYWYRQTLGQGPEFLTYFQNEAQLEKSRLLSDRFSAERPKGSFSTLEIQRTEQGDSAMYLCASSRGQASSYEQYFGPGTRLTVT.

The chain is built from TRBV19 and TRBJ2-5, with 9 bases lining up with TRBD1. J gave up 5 bases and V 1 base, and 5 bases lay outside the gene matches. The germline gives CDR1 LNHDA, CDR2 SQIVND (reference sequence). The CDR3 is made up of 15 amino acids. The CDR3 here is CASSIAGTGRETQYF. As DNA, the CDR3 is TGTGCCAGTAGTATAGCGGGGACAGGGAGGGAGACCCAGTACTTC.

This clone has only a few counts. The CDR3 is CASSYYPPGQGSHEQYF. The CDR3 bases are TGTGCCAGCAGCTATTACCCACCGGGACAGGGGTCGCACGAGCAGTACTTC. V is TRBV27 and J is TRBJ2-7, with 10 bases matching TRBD1. Per the germline V gene, CDR1 is MNHEY and CDR2 is SMNVEV (reference sequence). Trimming at V came to 6 bases and at J to 5 bases, leaving 16 bases not matched to a gene. This CDR3 has 17 residues.

The chain uses TRBV2 and TRBJ2-6; 8 nucleotides align to TRBD1. CDR1 is SNHLY and CDR2 is FYNNEI in the germline V gene. The CDR3 has 17 amino acids. V was pared by 7 bases and J by 0 bases, with 8 bases of the junction left unmatched. CDR3 nucleotide sequence: TGTGCCAGCACCCTCACAGGGGGGCGCTCTGGGGCCAACGTCCTGACTTTC. Protein: CASTLTGGRSGANVLTF.

The chain is built from TRBV16 and TRBJ1-2; 10 bases are shared with TRBD1. Germline V lookup: CDR1 KGHSY, CDR2 FQNENV. The CDR3 totals 14 residues. Trimming removed 4 bases from V and 5 bases from J; junction bases left unmatched: 4. The CDR3 loop is CASSRDRGQYGYTF. CDR3 bases: TGTGCCAGCAGCCGGGACAGGGGTCAATATGGCTACACCTTC.

This chain connects TRBV6-5 to TRBJ2-5, with D tentatively TRBD2 (6 bases). Trimming took off 6 bases at V and 5 bases at J, with 16 bases between the two ends. CDR1 is MNHEY and CDR2 is SVGAGI in the germline V gene. The CDR3 has 14 residues. CDR3 region: CASRRGVRKETQYF. CDR3 nucleotides: TGTGCCAGCAGACGCGGGGTACGGAAGGAGACCCAGTACTTC.

This clone was recorded only once. V is TRBV21-1 and J is TRBJ1-1; the DNA was not compared with TRBD1, the D call given in the table. TRBV21-1 is recorded as a pseudogene. The CDR3 is made up of 14 amino acids. CDR3 bases: TGTGCCAGCAGCGCGACGCAGGGGGCGACTGAAGCTTTCTTT. Translated: CASSATQGATEAFF.

This sequence joins TRBV12-5 and TRBJ2-1; D possibly corresponds to TRBD1 (5 bases). Trimming took off 2 bases at V and 9 bases at J, with 8 bases between the two ends. CDR3 length equals 12 residues. Germline V lookup: CDR1 LGHNT, CDR2 FRNRAP. The CDR3 DNA reads TGTGCTAGTGGTTTGTGGGGCGGTGAGCAGTTCTTC. Protein product: CASGLWGGEQFF.

The chain has TRBV6-6 and TRBJ1-5, with 7 bases that match TRBD1. V was pared by 8 bases and J by 6 bases, with 4 bases of the junction left unmatched. This CDR3 has 12 residues. Germline V gives CDR1 MNHNY, CDR2 SVGAGI (reference sequence). CDR3: CASLTGSQPQHF. CDR3 coding DNA: TGTGCCAGCCTGACAGGGTCTCAGCCCCAGCATTTT.

With respect to this clone: Its ends do not fully match the called genes, so a read error is possible. The rearrangement joins TRBV4-1 to TRBJ1-1, with TRBD1 as a possible D gene (6 bases). CDR3 length: 13 amino acids. Per germline, CDR1 MGHRA and CDR2 YSYEKL. The CDR3: CASSQETGTRLIF. In nucleotides, the CDR3 is TGCGCCAGCAGCCAAGAAACCGGGACAAGGCTAATCTTT.

This rearrangement joins TRBV6-5 to TRBJ2-1; 11 nucleotides agree with TRBD2. Germline CDR1 MNHEY, CDR2 SVGAGI. With V trimmed by 0 bases and J by 6 bases, 4 bases remained unmatched. This CDR3 is built from 16 residues. The CDR3 region is CASSYSSSGGANEQFF. DNA for the CDR3: TGTGCCAGCAGTTACTCGAGTAGCGGGGGGGCCAATGAGCAGTTCTTC.

The chain has TRBV9 and TRBJ1-5; TRBD1 agrees at 9 bases. The J segment lost 7 bases and the V segment lost 4 bases, leaving 9 bases of the junction unmatched. The germline V gene encodes CDR1 SGDLS and CDR2 YYNGEE. The CDR3 spans 15 residues. This CDR3 is CASSPGTGLWQPQHF. CDR3 bases: TGTGCCAGCAGCCCCGGGACAGGGTTGTGGCAGCCCCAGCATTTT.

This chain links TRBV9 with TRBJ1-6; possible D gene TRBD1, 6 bases. This CDR3 spans 13 amino acids. The germline V gene encodes CDR1 SGDLS and CDR2 YYNGEE. V shed 4 bases and J shed 11 bases, with 13 bases lying between them. CDR3 DNA: TGTGCCAGCAGCCCCCGGACAGAAACACCCCTCCACTTT. This translates into CASSPRTETPLHF.

Note on this clone: The same CDR3 is also encoded by other DNA sequences in this sample. V and J are TRBV29-1 and TRBJ1-1; TRBD1 agrees at 9 bases. J lost 3 bases, V lost 7 bases, and 6 bases had no gene match. This CDR3 comprises 13 residues. The germline V gene encodes CDR1 SQVTM and CDR2 ANQGSEA. CDR3: CSARTGADTEAFF. CDR3 bases: TGCAGCGCCCGGACAGGGGCGGACACTGAAGCTTTCTTT.

The J gene is TRBJ1-4, the V gene TRBV19, with 7 bases lining up with TRBD1. Germline V lookup: CDR1 LNHDA, CDR2 SQIVND (reference sequence). V gave up 2 bases and J gave up 3 bases; unmatched junction bases: 3. The CDR3 totals 15 residues. The DNA of the CDR3 is TGTGCCAGTAGTATAACCGGGACAGCTAATGAAAAACTGTTTTTT. Translation gives CASSITGTANEKLFF.